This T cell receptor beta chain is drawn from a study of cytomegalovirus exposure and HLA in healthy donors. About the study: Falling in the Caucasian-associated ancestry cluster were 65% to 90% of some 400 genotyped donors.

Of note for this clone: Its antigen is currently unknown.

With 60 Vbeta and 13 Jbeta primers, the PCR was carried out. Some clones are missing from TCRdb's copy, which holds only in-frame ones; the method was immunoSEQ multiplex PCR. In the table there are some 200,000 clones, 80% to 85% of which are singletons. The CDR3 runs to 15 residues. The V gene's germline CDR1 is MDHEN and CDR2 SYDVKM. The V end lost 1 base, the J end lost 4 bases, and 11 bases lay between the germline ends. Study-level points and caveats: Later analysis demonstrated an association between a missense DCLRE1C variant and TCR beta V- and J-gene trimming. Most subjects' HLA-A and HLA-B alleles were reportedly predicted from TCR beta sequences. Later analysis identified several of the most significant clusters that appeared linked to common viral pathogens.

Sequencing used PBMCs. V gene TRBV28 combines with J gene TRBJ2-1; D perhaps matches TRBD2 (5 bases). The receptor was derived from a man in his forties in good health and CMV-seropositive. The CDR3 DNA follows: TGTGCCAGCAGTTTATCCGGGGTCGCTTACAATGAGCAGTTCTTC. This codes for CASSLSGVAYNEQFF.